This TCR beta chain appears in the sequencing data of a study of T cell changes during pregnancy in multiple sclerosis. Trimming left V 5 bases short and J 6 bases short, with 11 bases between. CDR1 is SEHNR and CDR2 is FQNEAQ in the germline V gene (reference sequence). This CDR3 is built from 12 residues. Generated by immunoSEQ multiplex PCR, the TCRdb table keeps only in-frame clones and is missing some. Here the sample spans tens of thousands of clones, roughly 92% being singletons. The material sequenced was CD8+ T cells from peripheral blood mononuclear cells, taken in the third trimester of pregnancy. The rearrangement uses TRBV7-9 and TRBJ2-7; no clear D gene. This sequence was found in a female donor in good health, enrolled as a control in a pregnancy study. CDR3 sequence reads: CASSRPPGEQYF. CDR3 sequence (DNA): TGTGCCAGCAGCCGTCCCCCCGGCGAGCAGTACTTC. The full variable domain, rest sourced from reference TRBV7-9 and TRBJ2-7, is DTGVSQNPRHKITKRGQNVTFRCDPISEHNRLYWYRQTLGQGPEFLTYFQNEAQLEKSRLLSDRFSAERPKGSFSTLEIQRTEQGDSAMYLCASSRPPGEQYFGPGTRLTVT.